This TCR beta chain was obtained from a study of T-cell reconstitution after alpha-beta-depleted transplantation in children. During its preparation, the TCRbeta library received unique molecular identifiers. TCRdb called the PCR reads again in MiXCR, with one record for every CDR3 protein. The sample records hundreds of thousands of distinct CDR3 sequences, around 7.3% being singletons. For this clonotype: Its target is unknown.

V was pared by 3 bases and J by 8 bases, with 8 bases of the junction left unmatched. Germline values: CDR1 SGDLS, CDR2 YYNGEE. CDR3 length: 15 residues. Study-wide points: It was surviving recipient T cells and thymic progenitors that gave some patients high TCRbeta diversity at day 60. Several hundred expanded graft clones reportedly supplied alpha-beta T cells about two months after transplant. One year post-transplant, T-cell counts and diversity were largely derived from T cells produced anew.

This rearrangement joins TRBV9 to TRBJ1-2; 12 bases map to TRBD1. This sequence originates from a female patient under 10 years old who had a stem cell transplant for Fanconi anemia, so the T cells may come from the graft donor. The source material was peripheral blood, sampled 360 days after TCRalphabeta/CD19-depleted stem cell transplant. The CDR3 loop reads CASSAPGQGALGYTF. The CDR3 bases are TGTGCCAGCAGCGCTCCGGGACAGGGGGCGCTGGGCTACACCTTC.